Detailed here is one TCR beta chain. The data stem from a study of CD8 T cells in Susac syndrome. cDNA came from approximately 0.5 to 1 ug RNA primed by random hexamers. TCRdb redid the calling of the immunoSEQ multiplex PCR reads with MiXCR, one entry per CDR3 protein. The data hold 100,000 to 150,000 distinct CDR3 sequences, with over 85% observed a single time. Deletions cut 2 bases from V and 4 bases from J, with 8 bases between. The germline V gene encodes CDR1 SGHTA and CDR2 FQGNSA. This CDR3 is built from 13 residues. In blood CD8+ and CD4+ T cells, TCR beta underwent sequencing. TEMRA cells were FACS-enriched, with CD8+ and CD4+ T cells isolated negatively.

The sequenced material came from CD8+ T cells from PBMCs. The TCR comes from a human donor with Susac syndrome. This chain uses TRBV7-2 with TRBJ1-2; D remains unclear. The CDR3 is CASSLQAIYGYTF. The DNA for the CDR3 is TGTGCCAGCAGCTTACAGGCAATCTATGGCTACACCTTC.